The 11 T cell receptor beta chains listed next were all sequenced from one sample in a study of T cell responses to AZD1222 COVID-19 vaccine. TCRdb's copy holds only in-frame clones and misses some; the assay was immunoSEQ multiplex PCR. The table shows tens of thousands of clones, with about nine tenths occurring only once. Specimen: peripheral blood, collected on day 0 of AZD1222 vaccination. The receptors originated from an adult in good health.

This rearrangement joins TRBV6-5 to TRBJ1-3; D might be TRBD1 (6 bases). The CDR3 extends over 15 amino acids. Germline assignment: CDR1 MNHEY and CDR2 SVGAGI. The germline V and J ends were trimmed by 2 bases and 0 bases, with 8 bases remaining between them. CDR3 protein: CASSYDRSSGNTIYF. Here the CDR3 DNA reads TGTGCCAGCAGTTACGACAGGAGCTCTGGAAACACCATATATTTT.

The CDR3 sequence is CASSFGGLGYGYTF. The CDR3 DNA sequence: TGTGCCAGCAGCTTCGGGGGGCTCGGGTATGGCTACACCTTC. The chain uses TRBV7-9 and TRBJ1-2; D is perhaps TRBD1 (6 bases). V was shortened by 3 bases and J by 5 bases, with 13 bases between the two germline ends. Germline CDR1 SEHNR, CDR2 FQNEAQ (reference sequence). This CDR3 has 14 residues.

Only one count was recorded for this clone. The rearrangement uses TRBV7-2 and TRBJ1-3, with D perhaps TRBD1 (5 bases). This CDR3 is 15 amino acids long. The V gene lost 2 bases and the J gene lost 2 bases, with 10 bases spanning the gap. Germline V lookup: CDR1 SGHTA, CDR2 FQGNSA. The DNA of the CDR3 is TGTGCCAGCAGCTTATCCGGCAGGGCTGGAAACACCATATATTTT. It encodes CASSLSGRAGNTIYF.

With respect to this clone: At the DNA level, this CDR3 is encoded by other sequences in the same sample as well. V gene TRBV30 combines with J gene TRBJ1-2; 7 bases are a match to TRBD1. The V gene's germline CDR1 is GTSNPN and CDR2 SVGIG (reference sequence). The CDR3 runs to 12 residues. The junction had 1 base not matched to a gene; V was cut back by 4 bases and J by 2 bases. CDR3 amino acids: CAWTGGNYGYTF. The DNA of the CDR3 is TGTGCCTGGACAGGGGGGAACTATGGCTACACCTTC.

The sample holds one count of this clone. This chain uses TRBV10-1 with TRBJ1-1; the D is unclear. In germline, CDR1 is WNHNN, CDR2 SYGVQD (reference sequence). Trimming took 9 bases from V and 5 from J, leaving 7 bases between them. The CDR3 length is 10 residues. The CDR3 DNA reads TGCGCCAGACCCCGTACTGAAGCTTTCTTT. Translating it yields CARPRTEAFF.

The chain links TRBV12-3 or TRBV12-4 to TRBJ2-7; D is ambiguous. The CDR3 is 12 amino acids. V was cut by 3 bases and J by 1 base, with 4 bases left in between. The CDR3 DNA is TGTGCCAGCAGTTTGACTTCCTACGAGCAGTACTTC. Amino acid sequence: CASSLTSYEQYF.

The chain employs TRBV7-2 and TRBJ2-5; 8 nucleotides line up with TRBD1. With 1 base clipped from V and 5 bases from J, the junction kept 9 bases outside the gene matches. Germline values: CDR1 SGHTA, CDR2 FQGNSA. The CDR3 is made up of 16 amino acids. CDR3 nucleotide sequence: TGTGCCAGCAGCTTAGGCGACAGGGGCTGGGGTGAGACCCAGTACTTC. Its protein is CASSLGDRGWGETQYF.

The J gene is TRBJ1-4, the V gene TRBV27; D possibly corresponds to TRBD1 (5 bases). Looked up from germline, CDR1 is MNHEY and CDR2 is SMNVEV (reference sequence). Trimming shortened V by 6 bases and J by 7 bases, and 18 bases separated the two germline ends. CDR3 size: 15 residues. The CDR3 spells CASSEDRGGGEKLFF. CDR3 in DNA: TGTGCCAGCAGCGAGGACCGAGGTGGGGGTGAAAAACTGTTTTTT. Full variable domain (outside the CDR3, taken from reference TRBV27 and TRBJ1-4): EAQVTQNPRYLITVTGKKLTVTCSQNMNHEYMSWYRQDPGLGLRQIYYSMNVEVTDKGDVPEGYKVSRKEKRNFPLILESPSPNQTSLYFCASSEDRGGGEKLFFGSGTQLSVL.

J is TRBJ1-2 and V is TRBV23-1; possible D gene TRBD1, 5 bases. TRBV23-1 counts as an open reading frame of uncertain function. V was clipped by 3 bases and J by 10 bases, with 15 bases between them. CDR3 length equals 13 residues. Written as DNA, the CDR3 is TGCGCCAGCAGTCAGCCTTGGGGGAGCCACTACACCTTC. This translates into CASSQPWGSHYTF.

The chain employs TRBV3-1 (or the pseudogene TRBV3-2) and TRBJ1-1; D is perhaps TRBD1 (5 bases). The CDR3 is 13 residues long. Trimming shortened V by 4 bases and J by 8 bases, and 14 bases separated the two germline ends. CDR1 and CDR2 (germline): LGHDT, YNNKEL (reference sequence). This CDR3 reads CASSPGGLTEAFF. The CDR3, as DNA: TGTGCCAGCAGCCCCGGGGGACTTACCGAAGCTTTCTTT.

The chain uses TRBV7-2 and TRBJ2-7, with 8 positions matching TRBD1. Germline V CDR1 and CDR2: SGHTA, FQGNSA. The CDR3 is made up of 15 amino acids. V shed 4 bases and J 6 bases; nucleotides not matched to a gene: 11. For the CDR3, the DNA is TGTGCCAGCAGCTCCTCCGGGACAGGTTACCCCGAGCAGTACTTC. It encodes CASSSSGTGYPEQYF. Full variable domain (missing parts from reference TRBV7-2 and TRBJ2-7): GAGVSQSPSNKVTEKGKDVELRCDPISGHTALYWYRQSLGQGLEFLIYFQGNSAPDKSGLPSDRFSAERTGGSVSTLTIQRTQQEDSAVYLCASSSSGTGYPEQYFGPGTRLTVT.